The 9 T cell receptor beta chains reported below all come from one sample, sequenced in a study of blood T cell repertoires in COVID-19 (dated by TCRdb to 2019 to 2021). Library preparation employed the immunoSEQ multiplex PCR assay. TCRdb re-hosts the immuneACCESS table, in-frame sequences only. Its copies lack some clones; in the studies checked, an unresolved V gene accounts for under half of them, and the cause for the rest is not known. This sample is represented by about 300,000 clones; 85% of them were singletons. The biggest ten clones account for roughly 2.6% of the sample. The sequencing sample was made of PBMCs or T cells enriched from blood (not recorded which). These receptors came from a woman in her 50s who had recovered from COVID-19.

V usage is TRBV30 and J usage is TRBJ1-2, with D uncertain. V was clipped by 6 bases and J by 2 bases, with 7 bases between them. This CDR3 contains 11 residues. Germline CDR1 is GTSNPN and CDR2 is SVGIG (reference sequence). The CDR3 loop is CACSPNYGYTF. CDR3 DNA sequence: TGTGCCTGCTCCCCCAACTATGGCTACACCTTC. Using reference TRBV30 and TRBJ1-2 for the parts outside the CDR3, the full variable domain is SQTIHQWPATLVQPVGSPLSLECTVEGTSNPNLYWYRQAAGRGLQLLFYSVGIGQISSEVPQNLSASRPQDRQFILSSKKLLLSDSGFYLCACSPNYGYTFGSGTRLTVV.

V and J are TRBV25-1 and TRBJ2-5; 10 bases fit TRBD2. The ends lost 0 bases at V and 1 base at J; junction bases unmatched: 5. This CDR3 comprises 17 residues. Germline-derived CDR1 and CDR2 are MGHDK and SYGVNS. CDR3 sequence reads: CASSEYRLAGVQETQYF. CDR3 DNA sequence: TGTGCCAGCAGTGAATATAGGCTAGCGGGGGTCCAAGAGACCCAGTACTTC.

The chain couples TRBV7-9 to TRBJ1-3; D gene unclear. Per germline, CDR1 SEHNR and CDR2 FQNEAQ (reference sequence). This CDR3 contains 16 residues. Trimming took off 5 bases at V and 2 bases at J, with 16 bases between the two ends. This chain's CDR3 is CASSINGVWTGNTIYF. Written as DNA, the CDR3 is TGTGCCAGCAGCATAAACGGGGTTTGGACTGGAAACACCATATATTTT.

The V gene is TRBV14, the J gene TRBJ1-2, with unresolved D. V shed 0 bases and J shed 4 bases, with 12 bases lying between them. CDR3 length equals 15 residues. Looked up from germline, CDR1 is SGHDN and CDR2 is FVKESK. The CDR3 loop is CASSQDLRGGYGYTF. The CDR3 coding sequence is TGTGCCAGCAGCCAAGATTTACGGGGAGGCTATGGCTACACCTTC.

V is TRBV20-1 and J is TRBJ1-1; weak D call: TRBD1 (6 bases). Per the germline V gene, CDR1 is DFQATT and CDR2 is SNEGSKA (reference sequence). The length of the CDR3 is 13 residues. The ends were cut back, 3 bases at V and 2 bases at J, with 10 bases in the middle. As DNA, the CDR3 is TGCAGTGCTAGTAGGGGGACAAACACTGAAGCTTTCTTT. It codes for CSASRGTNTEAFF.

CDR3 bases: TGTGCCAGCAGCTTATCAGTGAACACTGAAGCTTTCTTT. It encodes CASSLSVNTEAFF. V is TRBV11-3 and J is TRBJ1-1; D not resolved. Looked up from germline, CDR1 is SGHNT and CDR2 is YENEEA. This CDR3 region has 13 residues. V was shortened by 2 bases and J by 0 bases, with 4 bases between the two germline ends.

V is TRBV11-3 and J is TRBJ2-1; 8 positions match TRBD2. The CDR3 has 16 amino acids. CDR1 SGHNT and CDR2 YENEEA come from the germline V gene. V lost 1 base, J lost 5 bases, and 7 bases stayed unmatched. This CDR3 reads CASSLGGLVGNNEQFF. The CDR3, as DNA: TGTGCCAGCAGCTTAGGGGGACTAGTCGGGAACAATGAGCAGTTCTTC.

This clone appeared a single time. The chain links TRBV27 to TRBJ2-3; 7 nucleotides line up with TRBD2. V lost 5 bases, J lost 4 bases, and 12 bases stayed unmatched. This CDR3 has 16 amino acids. Germline V CDR1 and CDR2: MNHEY, SMNVEV (reference sequence). The CDR3 nucleotides read TGTGCCAGCAGTCAAGAAGCGGGGAAGTATCCAGATACGCAGTATTTT. Amino acid sequence: CASSQEAGKYPDTQYF.

The chain combines TRBV18 with TRBJ2-7, with a possible D match to TRBD2 (6 bases). The V and J ends lost 4 bases and 1 base respectively, with 29 bases between them. This CDR3 region has 20 residues. Per the germline V gene, CDR1 is KGHSH and CDR2 is LQKENI. The CDR3 nucleotides read TGTGCCAGCTCACGGAGACATCCCTTGGGGACTGGCGGTGGTTCCTACGAGCAGTACTTC. Translating gives CASSRRHPLGTGGGSYEQYF.